This T cell receptor beta chain was sequenced in a study of T cell changes during pregnancy in multiple sclerosis. Assay: immunoSEQ multiplex PCR; the TCRdb copy retains only in-frame clones and omits some. This table has some 37,000 clones, 80% to 95% appearing once. V dropped 0 bases and J dropped 7 bases, with 6 bases sitting between them. Germline V CDR1 and CDR2: KGHSH, LQKENI. The CDR3 runs to 13 residues. Only one count was recorded for this clone. The TCR was taken from a female donor with multiple sclerosis, enrolled in a pregnancy study. The J gene is TRBJ1-4, the V gene TRBV18; D gene unclear. Material: PBMCs (not recorded whether the cells were cultured). The CDR3 loop is CASSPPPPEKLFF. CDR3 DNA: TGTGCCAGCTCACCACCACCCCCTGAAAAACTGTTTTTT.